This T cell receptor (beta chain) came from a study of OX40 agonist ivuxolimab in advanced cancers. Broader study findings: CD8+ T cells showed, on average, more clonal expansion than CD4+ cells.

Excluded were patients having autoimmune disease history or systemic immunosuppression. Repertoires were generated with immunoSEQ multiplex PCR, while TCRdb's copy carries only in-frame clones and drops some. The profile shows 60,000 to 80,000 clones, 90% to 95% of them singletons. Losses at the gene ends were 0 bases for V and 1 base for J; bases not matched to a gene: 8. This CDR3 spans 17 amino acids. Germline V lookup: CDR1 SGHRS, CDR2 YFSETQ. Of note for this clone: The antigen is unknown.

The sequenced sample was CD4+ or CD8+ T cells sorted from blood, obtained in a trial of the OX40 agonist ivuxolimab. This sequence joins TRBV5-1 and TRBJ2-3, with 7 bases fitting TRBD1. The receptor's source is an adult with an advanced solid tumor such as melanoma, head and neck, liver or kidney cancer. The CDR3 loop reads CASSLAEAGGGTDTQYF. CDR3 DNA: TGCGCCAGCAGCTTGGCCGAGGCAGGGGGAGGCACAGATACGCAGTATTTT.